These T cell receptor beta chains were read from a single sample in a study of beta chain features in type 1 diabetes. The assay was immunoSEQ multiplex PCR, and TCRdb's table has in-frame clones only and misses some. The table shows around 320,000 clones, with approximately 15% occurring only once. Sequencing input: central memory CD4+ T cells from blood. These receptors came from a young man in good health. The CDR3 runs from the conserved cysteine through the conserved F or W. A D gene is named only where the DNA matches it firmly. Clone size is given for some rows only: seen once, a few or many times, or a class if the clone is expanded.

V	D	length	J	size	DNA	CDR3
TRBV6-5	.	16	TRBJ1-5	.	TGTGCCAGCAGTTACTCACGGGGGCTTGGCAATCAGCCCCAGCATTTT	CASSYSRGLGNQPQHF
TRBV7-9	TRBD2	18	TRBJ2-5	few	TGTGCCAGCAGCTTAGCCCCAATAGCGGGAGTATTGGGGGAGACCCAGTACTTC	CASSLAPIAGVLGETQYF
TRBV21-1	.	15	TRBJ2-1	.	TGTGCCAGCAGCAAGAAGACTAGCGGCTTATATGAGCAGTTCTTC	CASSKKTSGLYEQFF
TRBV4-1	.	13	TRBJ1-2	many	TGCGCCAGCAGCCTAAAGGTTAACTATGGCTACACCTTC	CASSLKVNYGYTF
TRBV6-1	.	12	TRBJ2-1	few	TGTGCCAGCAGTTATGGCCGGGGCGAGCAGTTCTTC	CASSYGRGEQFF
TRBV7-3	TRBD2	17	TRBJ2-3	.	TGTGCCAGCAGCTTAACGGGGACTAGCGGGAGTGGAAATACGCAGTATTTT	CASSLTGTSGSGNTQYF
TRBV5-4	.	14	TRBJ2-2	.	TGTGCCAGCAGCCGGGACCGATACACCGGGGAGCTGTTTTTT	CASSRDRYTGELFF
TRBV4-1	.	16	TRBJ2-1	few	TGCGCCAGCAGCCAATCCGGGGAGTCCTCCTACAATGAGCAGTTCTTC	CASSQSGESSYNEQFF
TRBV28	.	13	TRBJ1-1	.	TGTGCCAGCAGTTTAGTTATGGAAACTGAAGCTTTCTTT	CASSLVMETEAFF
TRBV4-1	.	12	TRBJ2-5	few	TGCGCCAGCAGCCGACCACAAGAGACCCAGTACTTC	CASSRPQETQYF
TRBV5-1	TRBD1	15	TRBJ1-2	.	TGCGCCAGCAGCTCACGAGACAGGGGAGAATATGGCTACACCTTC	CASSSRDRGEYGYTF
TRBV12-5	.	17	TRBJ1-5	.	TGTGCTAGTGGTTTGGTACACGCCGGACAGTCCAATCAGCCCCAGCATTTT	CASGLVHAGQSNQPQHF
TRBV2	TRBD1	19	TRBJ2-3	.	TGTGCCAGCTCCTTGGGTAGGAACAGGGGGCTTGTAAGCACAGATACGCAGTATTTT	CASSLGRNRGLVSTDTQYF
TRBV7-9	.	14	TRBJ1-1	.	TGTGCCAGCAGCACGGACGGGACGAACACTGAAGCTTTCTTT	CASSTDGTNTEAFF
TRBV19	TRBD1	17	TRBJ1-3	.	TGTGCCAGTAGCCGGGACAGGCTTCAATCCACTGGAAACACCATATATTTT	CASSRDRLQSTGNTIYF
TRBV9	.	14	TRBJ2-3	.	TGTGCCAGCAGCGTAGCCCTGGGGAGAGATACGCAGTATTTT	CASSVALGRDTQYF
TRBV7-8	.	15	TRBJ1-3	many	TGTGCCAGCAGATTGACCACAGGGCCTGGAAACACCATATATTTT	CASRLTTGPGNTIYF
TRBV2	.	12	TRBJ1-2	few	TGTGCCAGCAGTGAGGGGAGGGATGGCTACACCTTC	CASSEGRDGYTF
TRBV29-1	.	12	TRBJ2-1	.	TGCAGCGTTGGAGGCAGGGGCAATGAGCAGTTCTTC	CSVGGRGNEQFF
TRBV18	.	11	TRBJ1-2	once	TGTGCCAGCTCACCAGGGCTGGGCTACACCTTC	CASSPGLGYTF
TRBV7-2	.	15	TRBJ2-6	.	TGTGCCAGCAGCCGACCGGGGTCTGGGGCCAACGTCCTGACTTTC	CASSRPGSGANVLTF
TRBV7-9	TRBD2	14	TRBJ2-5	few	TGTGCCAGCAGCCCTGGACTAGTGGAAGAGACCCAGTACTTC	CASSPGLVEETQYF
TRBV6-6	TRBD2	16	TRBJ2-4	few	TGTGCCAGCAGTGCTACTAGCGGGGGTGAAGGAAACATTCAGTACTTC	CASSATSGGEGNIQYF
TRBV19	.	15	TRBJ2-3	few	TGTGCCAGTAGTATGACAGGTGCTAGCACAGATACGCAGTATTTT	CASSMTGASTDTQYF
TRBV19	.	12	TRBJ1-2	.	TGTGCCAGTAGGCCGGGAGCCTATGGCTACACCTTC	CASRPGAYGYTF
TRBV9	.	16	TRBJ2-1	few	TGTGCCAGCAGCGTAGGGGTAGGGGGTAGCTACAATGAGCAGTTCTTC	CASSVGVGGSYNEQFF
TRBV4-1	.	15	TRBJ1-5	.	TGCGCCAGCAGCCAAGATGACAAAAGCAATCAGCCCCAGCATTTT	CASSQDDKSNQPQHF
TRBV5-4	.	14	TRBJ1-4	few	TGTGCCAGCAGCTTGCAGTCGGGCGATGAAAAACTGTTTTTT	CASSLQSGDEKLFF
TRBV11-3	TRBD1	11	TRBJ2-1	.	TGTGCCAGCAGCCCGGGGACAGTGCAGTTCTTC	CASSPGTVQFF
TRBV7-2	TRBD1	14	TRBJ2-1	.	TGTGCCAGCAGCGACCGGACAGGGGGCGATGAGCAGTTCTTC	CASSDRTGGDEQFF
TRBV5-5	.	15	TRBJ1-1	few	TGTGCCAGCAGCCCGGTCGGGGGTTTCAACACTGAAGCTTTCTTT	CASSPVGGFNTEAFF
TRBV18	.	15	TRBJ2-3	.	TGTGCCAGCTCACCCTCCTTGGGGGGCCAAGATACGCAGTATTTT	CASSPSLGGQDTQYF
TRBV7-2	TRBD1	16	TRBJ2-2	few	TGTGCCAGCAGCAGACAGGGGGCCGTAAACACCGGGGAGCTGTTTTTT	CASSRQGAVNTGELFF
TRBV18	.	18	TRBJ1-5	once	TGTGCCAGCTCACCGGGGCCCCGGGGGGCGATTAGCAATCAGCCCCAGCATTTT	CASSPGPRGAISNQPQHF
TRBV6-6	.	12	TRBJ1-4	few	TGTGCCAGCAGTCCTGGGAGCGAAAAACTGTTTTTT	CASSPGSEKLFF
TRBV4-3	.	15	TRBJ2-7	.	TGCGCCAGCAGCCAAGATGCCAGGGGAAGCGACGAGCAGTACTTC	CASSQDARGSDEQYF
TRBV6-6	TRBD1	15	TRBJ2-1	few	TGTGCCAGCCGAACCGGGGACAGGGGCTCCAATGAGCAGTTCTTC	CASRTGDRGSNEQFF
TRBV6-1	.	16	TRBJ2-5	.	TGTGCCAGCAGTGAATTTGCGGGCGCGATACAAGAGACCCAGTACTTC	CASSEFAGAIQETQYF
TRBV7-9	.	11	TRBJ2-5	many	TGTGCCAGCAGCTTAGCGGGGACCCAGTACTTC	CASSLAGTQYF
TRBV4-2	.	14	TRBJ1-1	few	TGTGCCAGCAGCCAAGTTGGCCAGGGCAACGAAGCTTTCTTT	CASSQVGQGNEAFF
TRBV11-2	TRBD2	17	TRBJ2-3	.	TGTGCCAGCAGCCCCCTAGGAGGACTAGCGGGGGGAGATACGCAGTATTTT	CASSPLGGLAGGDTQYF
TRBV18	.	13	TRBJ2-7	.	TGTGCCAGCTCACCTTGGGTTTCCTACGAGCAGTACTTC	CASSPWVSYEQYF
TRBV18	.	19	TRBJ2-3	.	TGTGCCAGCTCACCAGCAAGGGGGGCGAGGGCCCTAACCACAGATACGCAGTATTTT	CASSPARGARALTTDTQYF
TRBV6-5	TRBD2	15	TRBJ2-3	.	TGTGCCAGCAGTAAGCGGGGAGGTGGCACAGATACGCAGTATTTT	CASSKRGGGTDTQYF
TRBV6-5	TRBD1	16	TRBJ1-2	.	TGTGCCAGCAGTTCCCAGGGACAGGCTGCCTCCTATGGCTACACCTTC	CASSSQGQAASYGYTF
TRBV10-3	.	15	TRBJ2-5	many	TGTGCCATCAGTGAGTCGGTGGGAAGAGAAGAGACCCAGTACTTC	CAISESVGREETQYF
TRBV5-8	TRBD1	13	TRBJ1-5	few	TGTGCCAGCAGCCAAGACAGGGATCAGCCCCAGCATTTT	CASSQDRDQPQHF
TRBV10-3	TRBD2	15	TRBJ2-5	.	TGTGCCATCAGTGAGGGCCCTAGCGGGGGGGAGACCCAGTACTTC	CAISEGPSGGETQYF
TRBV5-6	TRBD1	16	TRBJ2-2	.	TGTGCCAGCAGCCGAGCCGGGACAGGACCCACCGGGGAGCTGTTTTTT	CASSRAGTGPTGELFF
TRBV6-5	.	14	TRBJ2-5	few	TGTGCCAGCAAGAGCGGTACCTTGCAAGAGACCCAGTACTTC	CASKSGTLQETQYF
TRBV5-6	.	16	TRBJ2-1	.	TGTGCCAGCAGCTCAGACCAGGGCGAAATTTACAATGAGCAGTTCTTC	CASSSDQGEIYNEQFF
TRBV6-1	TRBD1	13	TRBJ1-2	few	TGTGCCAGCAATCCACAGGGGGCATATGGCTACACCTTC	CASNPQGAYGYTF
TRBV7-9	TRBD1	12	TRBJ1-2	few	TGTGCCAGCAGCTCCGGGACAGGGACTTCCGTCTTC	CASSSGTGTSVF